The clone carrying this T cell receptor beta chain was counted many times. Its antigen is as yet unknown. This sample stems from a study of T-cell reconstitution after alpha-beta-depleted transplantation in children. Overall study findings and caveats: Surviving recipient cells, namely T cells and thymic progenitors, were the source of high day-60 TCRbeta diversity in some patients.

The CDR3 sequence is 13 residues long. CDR1 and CDR2 (germline): DFQATT, SNEGSKA (reference sequence). Trimming shortened V by 8 bases and J by 2 bases, and 16 bases separated the two germline ends. As it was prepared, the TCRbeta library received unique molecular identifiers. Each CDR3 protein is one row after TCRdb ran MiXCR on the PCR reads. The sample consists of some 100,000 distinct CDR3 sequences, 23% of them appearing once. Sequencing was performed on PBMCs, taken before TCRalphabeta/CD19-depleted stem cell transplant. This TCR derives from a boy aged 2 to 9 with acute lymphoblastic leukemia, due to receive a stem cell transplant. This chain uses TRBV20-1 with TRBJ2-7; D call uncertain. In nucleotides, the CDR3 is TGCAGTACCCACGGGCGGCTGACCTACGAGCAGTACTTC. Translated, it gives CSTHGRLTYEQYF.